This T cell receptor beta chain was documented in a study of OX40 agonist ivuxolimab in advanced cancers. Study-wide results and limits: Expanded peripheral T-cell antigen specificity went undetermined.

This CDR3 has 15 residues. V shed 6 bases and J shed 4 bases, with 15 bases lying between them. In germline, CDR1 is MNHNY, CDR2 SVGAGI (reference sequence). TCRdb's table, derived via immunoSEQ multiplex PCR, lists solely in-frame clones and lacks some. The data contain under 80,000 clones, about nine tenths of them singletons. As for this clone: What it recognizes is unknown.

The rearrangement links TRBV6-6 to TRBJ1-4; tentatively, D is TRBD1 (6 bases). The sequence was collected from an adult with an advanced solid tumor such as melanoma, head and neck, liver or kidney cancer. Sequencing was performed on CD4+ or CD8+ T cells sorted from blood, taken in a trial of the OX40 agonist ivuxolimab. The CDR3 reads CASSGTDRRNEKLFF. DNA of the CDR3: TGTGCCAGCAGCGGAACGGACAGACGTAATGAAAAACTGTTTTTT.